What follows is one T cell receptor beta chain and its context. The ends were cut back, 4 bases at V and 0 bases at J, with 11 bases in the middle. The CDR3 is 15 residues long. Germline V gene lookup returns CDR1 SGHRS and CDR2 YFSETQ. Method: immunoSEQ multiplex PCR; TCRdb's copy keeps in-frame clones and lacks some. The sample holds 600,000 to 700,000 clones, around three quarters seen once. This sample stems from a study of shared clonotypes between healthy human individuals. This sequence was found in a woman aged 25 to 39 in good health. Sequenced: memory CD4+ T cells sorted from blood. Subset specified: CD45RA-negative fraction. V gene TRBV5-1 combines with J gene TRBJ2-1; no definite D call. The CDR3 region is CASSIDWSSYNEQFF. The CDR3 region has the DNA TGCGCCAGCAGCATAGACTGGAGCTCCTACAATGAGCAGTTCTTC.